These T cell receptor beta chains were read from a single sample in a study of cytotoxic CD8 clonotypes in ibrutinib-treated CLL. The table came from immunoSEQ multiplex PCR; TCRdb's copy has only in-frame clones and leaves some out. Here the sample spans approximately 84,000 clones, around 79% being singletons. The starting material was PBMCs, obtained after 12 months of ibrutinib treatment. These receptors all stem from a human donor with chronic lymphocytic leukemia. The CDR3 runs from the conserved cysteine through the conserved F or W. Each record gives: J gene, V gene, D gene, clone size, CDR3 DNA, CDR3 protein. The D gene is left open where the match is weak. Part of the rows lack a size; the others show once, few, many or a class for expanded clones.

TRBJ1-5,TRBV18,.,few,TGTGCCAGCTCACCCGGGGAGTCGGGGAATCAAGCCCAGCATTTT,CASSPGESGNQAQHF
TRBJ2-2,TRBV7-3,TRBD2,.,TGTGCCAGCAGACCCGGGGTAGCGGGGCGGACCGGGGAGCTGTTTTTT,CASRPGVAGRTGELFF
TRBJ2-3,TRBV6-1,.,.,TGTGCCAGCATGGATGTTGGAGATACGCAGTATTTT,CASMDVGDTQYF
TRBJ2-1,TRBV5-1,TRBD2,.,TGCGCCAGCAGCTTGGCCAGGCTAGCGGGAGGGGGTCGCTCCTACAATGAGCAGTTCTTC,CASSLARLAGGGRSYNEQFF
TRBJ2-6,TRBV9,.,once,TGTGCCAGCAGCGTAGGTCAGGGGGAGGCTGGGGCCAACGTCCTGACTTTC,CASSVGQGEAGANVLTF
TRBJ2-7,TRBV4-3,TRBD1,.,TGCGCCAGCAGCCATCCCGGGACAGGGGTAAACGAGCAGTACTTC,CASSHPGTGVNEQYF
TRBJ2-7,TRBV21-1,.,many,TGTGCCAGCGCCCCGGGGGAGCAGTACTTC,CASAPGEQYF
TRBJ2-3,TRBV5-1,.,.,TGCGCCAGCAGCTTCCCCGCGGGGAGTCCCGGGGATACGCAGTATTTT,CASSFPAGSPGDTQYF
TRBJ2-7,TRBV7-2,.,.,TGTGCCAGCAGCTCCAGGGTTGGGTACGAGCAGTACTTC,CASSSRVGYEQYF
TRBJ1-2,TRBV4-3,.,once,TGCGCCAGCAGCCAAGTGGGGGGGGTTCACTATGGCTACACCTTC,CASSQVGGVHYGYTF
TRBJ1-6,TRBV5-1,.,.,TGCGCCAGCAGCTTGGGGGGATCTGTGGGGTCACCCCTCCACTTT,CASSLGGSVGSPLHF
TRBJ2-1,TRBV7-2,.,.,TGTGCCAGCAGCTTAGGGGCTAGCCTAGTTTACAATGAGCAGTTCTTC,CASSLGASLVYNEQFF
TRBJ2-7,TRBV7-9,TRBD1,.,TGTGCCAGCAGCTTAGGTCCAGGGGGCAGAAACGAGCAGTACTTC,CASSLGPGGRNEQYF
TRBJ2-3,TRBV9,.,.,TGTGCCAGCAGCGTTTCGGGGGACAGCACAGATACGCAGTATTTT,CASSVSGDSTDTQYF
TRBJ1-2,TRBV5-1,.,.,TGCGCCAGCAGCTTATTGGCGGACTATGGCTACACCTTC,CASSLLADYGYTF
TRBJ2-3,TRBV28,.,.,TGTGCCAGCAGTCCAGGGGGAGGGACCACAGATACGCAGTATTTT,CASSPGGGTTDTQYF
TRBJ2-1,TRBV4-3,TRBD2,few,TGCGCCAGCAGCCGGGGTAGCGGGAGGGCCGGAGGCAATGAGCAGTTCTTC,CASSRGSGRAGGNEQFF
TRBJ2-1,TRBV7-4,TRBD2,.,TGTGCCAGCAGCTTAGGGGGGTACAGGGCTGTTCTAGCGGGAGGTGACAATGAGCAGTTCTTC,CASSLGGYRAVLAGGDNEQFF
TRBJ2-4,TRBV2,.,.,TGTGCCAGCAGTGAGGGTCAGTACCTAAACATTCAGTACTTC,CASSEGQYLNIQYF
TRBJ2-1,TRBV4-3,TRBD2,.,TGCGCCAGCAGCCGGCGAGCGGGAGGACCCAACAATGATGAGCAGTTCTTC,CASSRRAGGPNNDEQFF
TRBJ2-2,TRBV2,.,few,TGTGCCAGCAGGCCGAACACCGGGGAGCTGTTTTTT,CASRPNTGELFF
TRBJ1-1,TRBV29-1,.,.,TGCAGCGTTGAAAATTACCTAACGTATAACACTGAAGCTTTCTTT,CSVENYLTYNTEAFF
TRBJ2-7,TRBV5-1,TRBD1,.,TGCGCCAGCAGCCCCGACCCTGGGGACAGGGGCGAGCAGTACTTC,CASSPDPGDRGEQYF
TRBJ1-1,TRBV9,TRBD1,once,TGTGCCAGCAGCCCCCGGACAGGGGGCACTGAAGCTTTCTTT,CASSPRTGGTEAFF
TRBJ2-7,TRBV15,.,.,TGTGCCACCAGCCGACCCCTAGGAGTCTACGAGCAGTACTTC,CATSRPLGVYEQYF
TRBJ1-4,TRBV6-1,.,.,TGTGCCAGCAGTGACCAGGGGTTCGGTAGTGAAAAACTGTTTTTT,CASSDQGFGSEKLFF
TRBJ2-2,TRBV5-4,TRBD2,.,TGTGCCAGCAGCTTGGCAGGAGCGGGGAGGCGCACCGGGGAGCTGTTTTTT,CASSLAGAGRRTGELFF
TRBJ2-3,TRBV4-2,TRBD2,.,TGTGCCAGCAGCCAAGACCCCCCACGGGGGGGGGTCGATACGCAGTATTTT,CASSQDPPRGGVDTQYF